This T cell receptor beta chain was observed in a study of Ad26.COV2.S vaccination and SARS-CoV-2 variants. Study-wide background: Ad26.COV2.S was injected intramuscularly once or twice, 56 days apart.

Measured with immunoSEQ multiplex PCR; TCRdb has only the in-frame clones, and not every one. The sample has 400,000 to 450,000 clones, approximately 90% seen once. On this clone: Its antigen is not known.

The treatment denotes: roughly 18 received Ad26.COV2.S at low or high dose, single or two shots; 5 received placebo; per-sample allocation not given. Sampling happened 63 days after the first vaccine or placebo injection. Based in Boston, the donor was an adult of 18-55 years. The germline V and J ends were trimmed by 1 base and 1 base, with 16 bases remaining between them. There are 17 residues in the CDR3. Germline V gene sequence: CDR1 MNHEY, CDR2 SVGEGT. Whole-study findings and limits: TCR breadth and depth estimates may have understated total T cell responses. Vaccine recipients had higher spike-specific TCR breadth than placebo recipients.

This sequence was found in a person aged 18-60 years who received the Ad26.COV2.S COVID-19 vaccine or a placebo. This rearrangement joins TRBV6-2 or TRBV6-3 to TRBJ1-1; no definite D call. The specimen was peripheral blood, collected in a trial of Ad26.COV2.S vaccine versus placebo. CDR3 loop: CASSYLPQAGTNTEAFF. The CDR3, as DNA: TGTGCCAGCAGTTACTTACCCCAGGCGGGAACGAACACTGAAGCTTTCTTT.